The clone carrying this TCR beta chain was counted once. As yet, its antigen is unknown. CDR3 length equals 18 residues. Looked up from germline, CDR1 is KGHSH and CDR2 is LQKENI. V lost 5 bases and J lost 4; bases outside the gene matches: 14. Method: immunoSEQ multiplex PCR; TCRdb's copy keeps in-frame clones and lacks some. Altogether some 100,000 clones are present, roughly 95% being singletons, with the ten largest covering around 0.03%. These data are taken from a study of siplizumab effects on memory and regulatory T cells. Notes on the study in general: Versus approximately 29% in controls, the mappable alloreactive CD4+ clones averaged about 70% Treg-derived with siplizumab. There appeared to be greater diversity in naive T cells than in memory cells, and naive T cells seemed major contributors to the alloresponse.

Sequenced material: naive CD4+ T cells sorted from blood. This receptor was identified in a human donor in good health. This chain links TRBV18 with TRBJ1-3; 10 positions match TRBD1. CDR3 loop: CASSETGTGASRGNTIYF. The CDR3 DNA is TGTGCCAGCTCAGAGACCGGGACAGGGGCCTCTCGAGGAAACACCATATATTTT.